The 18 T cell receptor beta chains in this list originate from one sample, sequenced in a study of blood T cell repertoires in COVID-19. Produced via immunoSEQ multiplex PCR; TCRdb's table is partial and in-frame only. This repertoire shows 160,000 or so clones, about four fifths found once; its top ten account for under 0.75%. Specimen: peripheral blood. The receptor source for this set is a man aged 60 to 69 with acute or convalescent COVID-19.

The chain employs TRBV5-6 and TRBJ2-1, with a tentative D call TRBD1 (6 bases). This CDR3 comprises 11 residues. Germline V CDR1 and CDR2: SGHDT, YYEEEE. V lost 0 bases to trimming and J lost 12 bases, with 7 bases between them. The CDR3 bases are TGTGCCAGCAGCTTGGGACAGGCGCAGTTCTTC. This sequence encodes CASSLGQAQFF.

The chain joins TRBV7-2 to TRBJ1-3; D gene ambiguous. Germline loops: CDR1 SGHTA, CDR2 FQGNSA. Trimming removed 0 bases from V and 2 bases from J, with 8 bases in between. The CDR3 runs 15 residues. DNA for the CDR3: TGTGCCAGCAGCTTAGCGCCCGGGACTGGAAACACCATATATTTT. Protein product: CASSLAPGTGNTIYF.

The chain is built from TRBV27 and TRBJ2-7, with 10 bases lining up with TRBD2. The V and J ends lost 2 bases and 1 base, in that order; junction bases with no gene match: 8. Germline V gene sequence: CDR1 MNHEY, CDR2 SMNVEV (reference sequence). The CDR3 sequence is 17 residues long. CDR3 in amino acids: CASSLAGPSGGSYEQYF. The CDR3, as DNA: TGTGCCAGCAGTTTAGCGGGACCTAGCGGGGGTTCCTACGAGCAGTACTTC.

V usage is TRBV4-2 and J usage is TRBJ1-5, with TRBD1 as a possible D gene (5 bases). This CDR3 spans 16 amino acids. Germline V CDR1 and CDR2: LGHNA, YNFKEQ. V was trimmed by 0 bases and J by 2 bases, leaving 11 bases between them. The DNA for the CDR3 is TGTGCCAGCAGCCAAGAAGAAGGGGAGGGCAATCAGCCCCAGCATTTT. It translates to CASSQEEGEGNQPQHF.

The chain employs TRBV28 and TRBJ1-2; 10 bases agree with TRBD1. The CDR3 loop spans 16 amino acids. The V and J ends lost 2 bases and 8 bases, in that order; junction bases with no gene match: 11. Germline loops: CDR1 MDHEN, CDR2 SYDVKM. CDR3 sequence: CASSLLTLGQGDGYTF. As DNA, the CDR3 is TGTGCCAGCAGTTTACTTACCCTTGGACAGGGGGACGGCTACACCTTC.

The V and J genes are TRBV3-1 (or the pseudogene TRBV3-2) and TRBJ2-3; 10 nucleotides align to TRBD1. This CDR3 is built from 14 residues. The ends lost 3 bases at V and 4 bases at J; junction bases unmatched: 1. In germline, CDR1 is LGHDT, CDR2 YNNKEL (reference sequence). The CDR3 reads CASSHGTGADTQYF. CDR3 in DNA: TGTGCCAGCAGCCACGGGACAGGGGCAGATACGCAGTATTTT.

The genes are TRBV30 and TRBJ1-2; D might be TRBD1 (5 bases). This CDR3 has 13 residues. Germline V gene data show CDR1 as GTSNPN and CDR2 as SVGIG (reference sequence). With 4 bases removed from V and 6 bases from J, the gap between germline ends came to 15 bases. The CDR3 region has the DNA TGTGCCTGGATTCCCGGCCAGGGCCATGGCTACACCTTC. Its protein is CAWIPGQGHGYTF.

For this clone: A much larger clone sits a single nucleotide away, making a read error possible. The chain employs TRBV28 and TRBJ1-1, with 8 bases fitting TRBD1. CDR1 and CDR2 from the germline V gene are MDHEN and SYDVKM. The CDR3 is 13 residues long. V gave up 6 bases and J gave up 3 bases; unmatched junction bases: 3. The CDR3 spells CASSLQGDTEAFF. The CDR3 DNA reads TGTGCCAGCAGCTTACAGGGGGACACTGAAGCTTTCTTT.

This clone appeared once. This chain joins TRBV19 and TRBJ1-5, with D perhaps matching TRBD1 (5 bases). Germline values: CDR1 LNHDA, CDR2 SQIVND (reference sequence). V was trimmed by 1 base and J by 4 bases, leaving 11 bases between them. The CDR3 length is 15 residues. As DNA, the CDR3 is TGTGCCAGTAGTATAGGAGGACACAGGAATCAGCCCCAGCATTTT. Translated, it gives CASSIGGHRNQPQHF.

The chain carries TRBV3-1 (or the pseudogene TRBV3-2) and TRBJ2-7; D is possibly TRBD1 (6 bases). The CDR3 extends over 15 amino acids. The V gene lost 3 bases and the J gene lost 2 bases, with 14 bases spanning the gap. Germline assignment: CDR1 LGHDT and CDR2 YNNKEL (reference sequence). The CDR3 coding sequence is TGTGCCAGCAGCCAGGACAGAGAGTATCCCTACGAGCAGTACTTC. Translated, it gives CASSQDREYPYEQYF.

As DNA, the CDR3 is TGTGCCAGCAGTCCTCGACAGCCTACCTTCTCTGGAAACACCATATATTTT. This gives the protein CASSPRQPTFSGNTIYF. The chain joins TRBV27 to TRBJ1-3, with D perhaps TRBD1 (5 bases). With 5 bases removed from V and 0 bases from J, the gap between germline ends came to 17 bases. This CDR3 comprises 17 residues. Looked up from germline, CDR1 is MNHEY and CDR2 is SMNVEV (reference sequence).

The V and J genes are TRBV18 and TRBJ2-5, with 13 nucleotides matching TRBD2. With 2 bases clipped from V and 6 bases from J, the junction kept 6 bases outside the gene matches. The CDR3 is made up of 16 amino acids. Germline CDR1 reads KGHSH; CDR2 reads LQKENI. This CDR3 is CASSPWTSGRSKTQYF. CDR3 coding DNA: TGTGCCAGCTCACCATGGACTAGCGGGAGATCGAAGACCCAGTACTTC. Based on the CDR3 plus reference TRBV18 and TRBJ2-5, the full variable domain is NAGVMQNPRHLVRRRGQEARLRCSPMKGHSHVYWYRQLPEEGLKFMVYLQKENIIDESGMPKERFSAEFPKEGPSILRIQQVVRGDSAAYFCASSPWTSGRSKTQYFGPGTRLLVL.

The chain uses TRBV6-1 and TRBJ1-5; TRBD1 is a possible D gene (5 bases). Germline V gene sequence: CDR1 MNHNS, CDR2 SASEGT. Trimming shortened V by 2 bases and J by 3 bases, and 8 bases separated the two germline ends. This CDR3 has 14 residues. As DNA, the CDR3 is TGTGCCAGCAGTGAACAGGGTTCCAATCAGCCCCAGCATTTT. This sequence encodes CASSEQGSNQPQHF.

The CDR3 region has the DNA TGCGCCAGCAGTCGAGCATCAGGGACTATCCACAATGAGCAGTTCTTC. Amino acids: CASSRASGTIHNEQFF. The gene calls are TRBV5-1 and TRBJ2-1; 7 positions agree with TRBD2. Germline values: CDR1 SGHRS, CDR2 YFSETQ. There are 16 residues in the CDR3. The junction had 13 bases not matched to a gene; V was cut back by 5 bases and J by 5 bases. The full variable domain, in which reference TRBV5-1 and TRBJ2-1 provide the parts outside the CDR3, is KAGVTQTPRYLIKTRGQQVTLSCSPISGHRSVSWYQQTPGQGLQFLFEYFSETQRNKGNFPGRFSGRQFSNSRSEMNVSTLELGDSALYLCASSRASGTIHNEQFFGPGTRLTVL.

The chain joins TRBV7-2 to TRBJ2-4, with D perhaps TRBD2 (5 bases). Germline V gene lookup returns CDR1 SGHTA and CDR2 FQGNSA. The CDR3 spans 15 residues. V was pared by 4 bases and J by 0 bases, with 10 bases between. DNA of the CDR3: TGTGCCAGCAGCTCAAGAGCGGTAGCCAAAAACATTCAGTACTTC. This gives the protein CASSSRAVAKNIQYF.

V usage is TRBV9 and J usage is TRBJ1-4; no clear D gene. The germline V gene has CDR1 SGDLS and CDR2 YYNGEE. This CDR3 has 13 residues. V was cut by 0 bases and J by 13 bases, with 13 bases left in between. In DNA, the CDR3 is TGTGCCAGCAGCGTAGGGCCCTCAACGGGACTGTTTTTT. Encoded protein: CASSVGPSTGLFF.

The chain recombines TRBV28 with TRBJ1-1, with D perhaps TRBD1 (6 bases). Germline CDR1 is MDHEN and CDR2 is SYDVKM. V lost 2 bases and J lost 6, with 10 bases in between. The CDR3 has 13 amino acids. In DNA, the CDR3 is TGTGCCAGCAGTTTAGACAGGAGAGCTGAAGCTTTCTTT. Its translation is CASSLDRRAEAFF.

This clone was observed a handful of times. V gene TRBV4-2 combines with J gene TRBJ1-5; TRBD1 might be the D (6 bases). Germline assignment: CDR1 LGHNA and CDR2 YNFKEQ. The V end was cut by 3 bases, the J end by 6 bases, with 12 bases between. The CDR3 contains 14 residues. The CDR3 DNA follows: TGTGCCAGCAGCCAGGGAACAGGGTTTCAGCCCCAGCATTTT. Protein product: CASSQGTGFQPQHF.